Listed here are 25 T cell receptor beta chains from one sample, sequenced in a study of long-term antiretroviral therapy in people with HIV. Assay version v3.0 of immunoSEQ was used, and it was run at survey level. Some clones are missing from TCRdb's copy, which holds only in-frame ones; the method was immunoSEQ multiplex PCR. This sample has roughly 30,000 clones, with 86% found just once. This material consisted of unsorted PBMCs, taken 0.8 years after starting antiretroviral therapy. Source of these receptors: a woman between 25 and 40 years old with HIV.

Points on this clone: The sample holds other DNA sequences that translate to the same CDR3. V is TRBV7-7 and J is TRBJ2-7; D may be TRBD1 or TRBD2 (5 bases each). In germline, CDR1 is SSHAT, CDR2 FNYEAQ (reference sequence). There are 13 residues in the CDR3. The V end lost 4 bases, the J end lost 3 bases, and 10 bases lay between the germline ends. The CDR3 DNA is TGTGCCAGCAGCTCGGGACCGTTCTACGAGCAGTACTTC. Protein sequence: CASSSGPFYEQYF.

This clone has more than one count but fewer than ten. In nucleotides, the CDR3 is TGCGCCAGCAGTGAATACAGGGTTATGAACACTGAAGCTTTCTTT. It translates to CASSEYRVMNTEAFF. V gene TRBV10-1 combines with J gene TRBJ1-1; the D gene is possibly TRBD1 (6 bases). Trimming shortened V by 3 bases and J by 0 bases, and 11 bases separated the two germline ends. From germline, CDR1 is WNHNN and CDR2 SYGVQD (reference sequence). CDR3 length equals 15 residues.

The chain employs TRBV5-1 and TRBJ2-6, with D possibly being TRBD1 (7 bases). V was trimmed by 7 bases and J by 0 bases, leaving 14 bases between them. The CDR3 extends over 16 amino acids. Germline lookup yields CDR1 SGHRS and CDR2 YFSETQ. For the CDR3, the DNA is TGCGCCAGCGAGGAGGGGGCCAACTCTGGGGCCAACGTCCTGACTTTC. It encodes CASEEGANSGANVLTF.

The V gene is TRBV19, the J gene TRBJ1-1; TRBD1 aligns across 8 bases. The CDR3 loop spans 14 amino acids. Unmatched junction bases numbered 14, after V lost 7 bases and J lost 10 bases. The germline gives CDR1 LNHDA, CDR2 SQIVND (reference sequence). The CDR3 nucleotides are TGTGCCAGTACCCGACAGGGGCCCGCTGTGGGAGCTTTCTTT. Its translation is CASTRQGPAVGAFF.

The chain couples TRBV20-1 to TRBJ2-5; D may match TRBD1 or TRBD2 (5 bases each). Germline V gene data show CDR1 as DFQATT and CDR2 as SNEGSKA (reference sequence). The CDR3 runs to 11 residues. Trimming took 5 bases from V and 9 from J, leaving 13 bases between them. This chain's CDR3 is CSAGPVGAQYF. CDR3 DNA: TGCAGTGCTGGACCCGTGGGGGCCCAGTACTTC.

V gene TRBV5-1 combines with J gene TRBJ1-1, with no clear D. The V gene lost 1 base and the J gene lost 6 bases, with 13 bases spanning the gap. The CDR3 spans 14 residues. Germline values: CDR1 SGHRS, CDR2 YFSETQ. CDR3 protein: CASSLQIVGSEAFF. CDR3 DNA sequence: TGCGCCAGCAGCTTGCAGATTGTGGGCTCTGAAGCTTTCTTT.

This chain links TRBV6-5 with TRBJ2-1; the match to TRBD1 covers 11 bases. V lost 7 bases to trimming and J lost 5 bases; unmatched junction nucleotides: 7. The CDR3 is 15 residues long. Germline V lookup: CDR1 MNHEY, CDR2 SVGAGI. The CDR3 here is CASIPGQGGDNEQFF. Here the CDR3 DNA reads TGTGCCAGCATCCCGGGACAGGGGGGTGACAATGAGCAGTTCTTC.

The chain has TRBV11-2 and TRBJ2-7; a weak D match, TRBD1 (6 bases). This CDR3 comprises 14 residues. CDR1 and CDR2 from the germline V gene are SGHAT and FQNNGV. V was cut by 4 bases and J by 0 bases, with 10 bases left in between. The CDR3 loop is CASSSMDSSYEQYV. CDR3 nucleotides: TGTGCCAGCAGCTCAATGGACAGCTCCTACGAGCAGTACGTC.

This sequence joins TRBV5-4 and TRBJ2-7; D might be TRBD1 (6 bases). The germline CDR1 and CDR2 sequences are SGHNT and YYREEE (reference sequence). Trimming removed 5 bases from V and 0 bases from J, with 12 bases in between. The CDR3 consists of 14 residues. CDR3 nucleotides: TGTGCCAGCAGTAAAACAGGGAGCTCCTACGAGCAGTACTTC. As protein: CASSKTGSSYEQYF. Based on the CDR3 plus reference TRBV5-4 and TRBJ2-7, the full variable domain is ETGVTQSPTHLIKTRGQQVTLRCSSQSGHNTVSWYQQALGQGPQFIFQYYREEENGRGNFPPRFSGLQFPNYSSELNVNALELDDSALYLCASSKTGSSYEQYFGPGTRLTVT.

The rearrangement uses TRBV19 and TRBJ1-2; 11 bases match TRBD1. The CDR3 extends over 16 amino acids. CDR1 LNHDA and CDR2 SQIVND come from the germline V gene (reference sequence). Trimming at V came to 6 bases and at J to 4 bases, leaving 10 bases not matched to a gene. CDR3 coding DNA: TGTGCCAGTAGGCAACCGGGACAGGGGGATAGCTATGGCTACACCTTC. Protein: CASRQPGQGDSYGYTF.

This clone has more than one count but fewer than ten. The chain uses TRBV6-5 and TRBJ2-7; 10 nucleotides agree with TRBD1. CDR3 length equals 14 residues. V lost 6 bases, J lost 5 bases, and 7 bases stayed unmatched. Germline CDR1 and CDR2: MNHEY and SVGAGI. CDR3 residues: CASRAGQGDNEQYV. The DNA for the CDR3 is TGTGCCAGCAGGGCTGGACAGGGGGACAACGAGCAGTACGTC.

The chain joins TRBV7-9 to TRBJ2-3; TRBD2 agrees at 10 bases. J was trimmed by 2 bases and V by 3 bases; bases with no gene match: 11. Germline CDR1 SEHNR, CDR2 FQNEAQ (reference sequence). CDR3 length equals 18 residues. CDR3 amino acids: CASSFPGVAGGLTDTQYF. The CDR3 DNA sequence: TGTGCCAGCAGCTTCCCCGGGGTAGCGGGGGGCCTCACAGATACGCAGTATTTT. Looking up the rest from reference TRBV7-9 and TRBJ2-3 gives the full variable domain: DTGVSQNPRHKITKRGQNVTFRCDPISEHNRLYWYRQTLGQGPEFLTYFQNEAQLEKSRLLSDRFSAERPKGSFSTLEIQRTEQGDSAMYLCASSFPGVAGGLTDTQYFGPGTRLTVL.

The chain employs TRBV28 and TRBJ1-5; D is uncertain. The CDR3 is made up of 13 amino acids. V lost 1 base, J lost 6 bases, and 7 bases lay in between. CDR1 and CDR2 from the germline V gene are MDHEN and SYDVKM. CDR3 region: CASSLSASQPQHF. CDR3 sequence (DNA): TGTGCCAGCAGTTTATCCGCAAGTCAGCCCCAGCATTTT. The whole variable domain, remainder taken from reference TRBV28 and TRBJ1-5, is DVKVTQSSRYLVKRTGEKVFLECVQDMDHENMFWYRQDPGLGLRLIYFSYDVKMKEKGDIPEGYSVSREKKERFSLILESASTNQTSMYLCASSLSASQPQHFGDGTRLSIL.

This chain joins TRBV29-1 and TRBJ1-2; a weak D match, TRBD1 (6 bases). Germline-derived CDR1 and CDR2 are SQVTM and ANQGSEA. Between the trimmed V and J ends, which lost 3 bases and 4 bases, there was a span of 15 bases. The CDR3 loop spans 14 amino acids. The CDR3 bases are TGCAGCGTTGATAACCGGGACACCATCTATGGCTACACCTTC. Its translation: CSVDNRDTIYGYTF.

This chain connects TRBV10-3 to TRBJ1-1; 8 bases are shared with TRBD1. V was pared by 10 bases and J by 8 bases, with 15 bases of the junction left unmatched. The CDR3 is made up of 14 amino acids. From germline, CDR1 is ENHRY and CDR2 SYGVKD. The CDR3 DNA sequence: TGTGCCACCAGAAGGACAGGGAGTGAGACGGAAGCTTTCTTT. It translates to CATRRTGSETEAFF.

In this sample, this clone turned up a few times. V usage is TRBV19 and J usage is TRBJ1-2, with a possible D match to TRBD1 (6 bases). The V end was cut by 7 bases, the J end by 5 bases, with 14 bases between. CDR1 LNHDA and CDR2 SQIVND come from the germline V gene (reference sequence). CDR3 length equals 13 residues. The CDR3 DNA reads TGTGCCAGTACCCTCGCGGGGGCGTATGGCTACACCTTC. Encoded protein: CASTLAGAYGYTF.

The genes are TRBV5-6 and TRBJ2-3; 8 bases agree with TRBD1. The CDR3 is 15 amino acids. Germline values: CDR1 SGHDT, CDR2 YYEEEE. V shed 0 bases, J shed 5 bases, and the junction held 5 bases outside the gene matches. CDR3 loop: CASSLVSGGVDTQYF. The CDR3 bases are TGTGCCAGCAGCTTGGTGTCAGGGGGCGTAGATACGCAGTATTTT.

The CDR3 sequence is CASSQEGTENQPQHF. CDR3 coding DNA: TGCGCCAGCAGCCAAGAAGGGACAGAGAATCAGCCCCAGCATTTT. J is TRBJ1-5 and V is TRBV4-1, with 7 positions matching TRBD1. The CDR3 is made up of 15 amino acids. Germline lookup yields CDR1 MGHRA and CDR2 YSYEKL. V lost 0 bases, J lost 4 bases, and 3 bases stayed unmatched.

This clone was observed a handful of times. This chain connects TRBV5-6 to TRBJ2-6; D remains unclear. Germline V gives CDR1 SGHDT, CDR2 YYEEEE. This CDR3 spans 18 amino acids. V dropped 0 bases and J dropped 4 bases, with 17 bases sitting between them. This CDR3 reads CASSLGPERLTGANVLTF. Written as DNA, the CDR3 is TGTGCCAGCAGCTTGGGGCCGGAAAGATTAACCGGGGCCAACGTCCTGACTTTC.

The chain carries TRBV5-6 and TRBJ1-1; no reliable D call. The V end was cut by 0 bases, the J end by 5 bases, with 5 bases between. The CDR3 covers 12 residues. From germline, CDR1 is SGHDT and CDR2 YYEEEE. The CDR3 is CASSLEGTEAFF. The CDR3 DNA reads as TGTGCCAGCAGCTTGGAAGGGACTGAAGCTTTCTTT.

The chain is built from TRBV13 and TRBJ2-5; D ambiguous. CDR3 length equals 14 residues. Trimming removed 5 bases at V and 6 bases at J, with 16 bases between. CDR1 is PRHDT and CDR2 is FYEKMQ in the germline V gene (reference sequence). CDR3 sequence reads: CASSDRATRQTQYF. CDR3 coding DNA: TGTGCCAGCAGCGACCGGGCGACACGGCAGACCCAGTACTTC.

CDR3 sequence reads: CASSRGQGRTSNQPQHF. The CDR3 nucleotides are TGTGCCAGCAGCCGAGGACAGGGCAGGACTAGCAATCAGCCCCAGCATTTT. The rearrangement uses TRBV11-3 and TRBJ1-5, with 8 bases that match TRBD1. V lost 5 bases to trimming and J lost 0 bases; unmatched junction nucleotides: 9. The CDR3 consists of 17 residues. In germline, CDR1 is SGHNT, CDR2 YENEEA.

The chain recombines TRBV4-1 with TRBJ1-1; no clear D gene. Between the trimmed V and J ends, which lost 0 bases and 3 bases, there was a span of 11 bases. This CDR3 is 15 amino acids long. Per the germline V gene, CDR1 is MGHRA and CDR2 is YSYEKL. CDR3 in amino acids: CASSQDRLGDTEAFF. Written as DNA, the CDR3 is TGCGCCAGCAGCCAAGATAGGCTCGGTGACACTGAAGCTTTCTTT.

The V and J genes are TRBV5-1 and TRBJ1-1; the match to TRBD1 covers 7 bases. The CDR3 is 16 residues long. Germline-derived CDR1 and CDR2 are SGHRS and YFSETQ. The V and J ends lost 3 bases and 1 base, in that order; junction bases with no gene match: 9. The CDR3 loop reads CASSSTRQGSNTEAFF. The CDR3 DNA reads as TGCGCCAGCAGCTCGACACGACAGGGATCGAACACTGAAGCTTTCTTT.

The chain employs TRBV7-3 and TRBJ2-3; a possible D gene is TRBD2 (5 bases). Between the trimmed V and J ends, which lost 5 bases and 6 bases, there was a span of 9 bases. The CDR3 contains 12 residues. Germline assignment: CDR1 SGHTA and CDR2 FQGTGA. The CDR3 loop reads CASSPPGDTQYF. The CDR3, as DNA: TGTGCCAGCAGCCCTCCGGGGGATACGCAGTATTTT. Full variable domain (missing parts from reference TRBV7-3 and TRBJ2-3): GAGVSQTPSNKVTEKGKYVELRCDPISGHTALYWYRQSLGQGPEFLIYFQGTGAADDSGLPNDRFFAVRPEGSVSTLKIQRTERGDSAVYLCASSPPGDTQYFGPGTRLTVL.